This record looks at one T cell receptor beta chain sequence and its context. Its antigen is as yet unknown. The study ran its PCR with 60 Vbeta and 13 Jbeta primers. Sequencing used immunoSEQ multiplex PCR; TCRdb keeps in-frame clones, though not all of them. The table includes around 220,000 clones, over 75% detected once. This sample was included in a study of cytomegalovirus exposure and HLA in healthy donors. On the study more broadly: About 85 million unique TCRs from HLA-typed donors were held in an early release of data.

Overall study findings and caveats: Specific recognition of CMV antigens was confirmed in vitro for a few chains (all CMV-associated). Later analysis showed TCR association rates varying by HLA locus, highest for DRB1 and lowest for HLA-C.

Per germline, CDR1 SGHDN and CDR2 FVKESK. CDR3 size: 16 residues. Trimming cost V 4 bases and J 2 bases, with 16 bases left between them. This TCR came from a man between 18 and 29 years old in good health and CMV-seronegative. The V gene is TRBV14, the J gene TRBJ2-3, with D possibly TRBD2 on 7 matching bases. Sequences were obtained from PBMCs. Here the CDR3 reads CASSLHSGGPTDTQYF. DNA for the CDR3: TGTGCCAGCAGCCTTCATTCCGGGGGGCCCACAGATACGCAGTATTTT.